This paragraph covers one TCR beta chain sequence. The sample comes from a study of blood T cell repertoires in COVID-19. As originally analysed: Cell counts per sample came from amplifying reference gene primers. Sequenced by immunoSEQ multiplex PCR; TCRdb stores in-frame clones only, minus some. The V and J calls and the clone size are those of that table, but D and trimming were determined from the DNA. The table shows around 170,000 clones, with roughly 88% occurring only once. The ends were cut back, 0 bases at V and 0 bases at J, with 9 bases in the middle. The CDR3 runs 15 residues. CDR1 is SGHRS and CDR2 is YFSETQ in the germline V gene.

The sequenced material came from PBMCs or T cells enriched from blood (not recorded which). The sequence was obtained from a young woman who had recovered from COVID-19. The J gene is TRBJ1-1, the V gene TRBV5-1; no reliable D call. The CDR3 sequence is CASSLVADMNTEAFF. CDR3 coding DNA: TGCGCCAGCAGCTTGGTTGCAGATATGAACACTGAAGCTTTCTTT. Based on the CDR3 plus reference TRBV5-1 and TRBJ1-1, the full variable domain is KAGVTQTPRYLIKTRGQQVTLSCSPISGHRSVSWYQQTPGQGLQFLFEYFSETQRNKGNFPGRFSGRQFSNSRSEMNVSTLELGDSALYLCASSLVADMNTEAFFGQGTRLTVV.